A single sample gave rise to the 8 T cell receptor beta chains below, sequenced in a study of CD4 T cells in relation to SARS-CoV-2 and coronaviruses. Assay: immunoSEQ multiplex PCR; the TCRdb copy retains only in-frame clones and omits some. The repertoire holds fewer than 25,000 clones, with 77% as singletons. The antigens for these receptors are not known. The unexposed donors gave CD4+ T cells in about 2011-2019, prior to COVID-19. Isolation of CD4+ T cells took place after nine to ten days in culture. The specimen was CD4+ T cells from PBMCs, cultured in vitro. Receptor source: a human donor in good health.

The genes are TRBV15 and TRBJ2-7, with D perhaps TRBD2 (6 bases). Germline lookup yields CDR1 LNHNV and CDR2 YYDKDF (reference sequence). V lost 3 bases to trimming and J lost 2 bases, with 14 bases between them. The CDR3 covers 15 residues. The CDR3 loop reads CATSRRAGGAYEQYF. In nucleotides, the CDR3 is TGTGCCACCAGCAGGAGGGCAGGAGGGGCCTACGAGCAGTACTTC.

The rearrangement uses TRBV20-1 and TRBJ2-1, with TRBD2 matching 7 bases. The CDR3 loop spans 15 amino acids. Germline V gives CDR1 DFQATT, CDR2 SNEGSKA (reference sequence). V lost 3 bases to trimming and J lost 8 bases; unmatched junction nucleotides: 13. The CDR3 DNA reads TGCAGTGCTAGTGGGAGGGCTAGCGTAATGGATGAGCAGTTCTTC. It is translated as CSASGRASVMDEQFF.

The V gene is TRBV6-5, the J gene TRBJ1-2; 10 bases line up with TRBD1. After removal of 2 bases from V and 4 bases from J, the junction contained 4 bases not matched to a gene. Germline values: CDR1 MNHEY, CDR2 SVGAGI. This CDR3 contains 15 residues. The CDR3 is CASSYIRDRGYGYTF. The CDR3 nucleotides are TGTGCCAGCAGTTACATCCGGGACAGGGGCTATGGCTACACCTTC.

V is TRBV4-1 and J is TRBJ2-2; D may correspond to TRBD1 or TRBD2 (5 bases each). The germline CDR1 and CDR2 sequences are MGHRA and YSYEKL. The CDR3 has 16 amino acids. The V gene lost 3 bases and the J gene lost 3 bases, with 14 bases spanning the gap. The CDR3, as DNA: TGCGCCAGCAGCCAGGGGACCATTTGGGACACCGGGGAGCTGTTTTTT. Translating it yields CASSQGTIWDTGELFF.

This chain uses TRBV27 with TRBJ2-7; D tentatively fits TRBD1 or TRBD2 (5 bases each). The length of the CDR3 is 16 residues. V was shortened by 5 bases and J by 0 bases, with 17 bases between the two germline ends. Germline CDR1 MNHEY, CDR2 SMNVEV (reference sequence). This CDR3 reads CASSARRQGRSYEQYF. DNA for the CDR3: TGTGCCAGCAGTGCGCGAAGGCAGGGACGCTCCTACGAGCAGTACTTC.

The chain carries TRBV2 and TRBJ1-2; D remains unclear. The CDR3 is made up of 13 amino acids. Germline CDR1 and CDR2: SNHLY and FYNNEI. V dropped 6 bases and J dropped 5 bases, with 13 bases sitting between them. The CDR3 DNA is TGTGCCAGCAGCTCCACCAGACGATATGGCTACACCTTC. As protein: CASSSTRRYGYTF.

The chain has TRBV10-2 and TRBJ1-4; 11 bases agree with TRBD1. Germline CDR1 WSHSY, CDR2 SAAADI. The CDR3 has 14 residues. Unmatched junction bases numbered 6, after V lost 7 bases and J lost 8 bases. The chain's CDR3 is CASTNRDRGEKLFF. CDR3 nucleotides: TGCGCCAGCACCAACCGGGACAGGGGGGAAAAACTGTTTTTT.

The V and J genes are TRBV12-5 and TRBJ2-1; D not resolved. This CDR3 comprises 13 residues. V was shortened by 5 bases and J by 9 bases, with 14 bases between the two germline ends. Germline V gene lookup returns CDR1 LGHNT and CDR2 FRNRAP. CDR3 sequence (DNA): TGTGCTAGTGGTCAACTTTCTGGTGGTGAGCAGTTCTTC. It encodes CASGQLSGGEQFF.